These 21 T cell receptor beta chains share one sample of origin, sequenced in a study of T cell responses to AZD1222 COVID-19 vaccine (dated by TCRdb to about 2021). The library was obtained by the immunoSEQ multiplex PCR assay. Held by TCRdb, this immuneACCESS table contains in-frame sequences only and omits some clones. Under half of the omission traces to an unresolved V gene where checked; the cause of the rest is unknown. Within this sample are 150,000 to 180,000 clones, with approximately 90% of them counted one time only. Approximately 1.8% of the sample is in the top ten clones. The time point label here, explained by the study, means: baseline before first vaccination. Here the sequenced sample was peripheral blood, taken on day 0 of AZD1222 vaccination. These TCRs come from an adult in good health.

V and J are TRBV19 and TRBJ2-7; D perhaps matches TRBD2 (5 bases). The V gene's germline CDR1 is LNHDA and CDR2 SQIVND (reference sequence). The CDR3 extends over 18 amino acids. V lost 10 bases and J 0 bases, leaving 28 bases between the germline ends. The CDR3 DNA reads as TGTGCCACTTCCCAAAGGGTAACAGTTTGGGCGGGCTCCTACGAGCAGTACTTC. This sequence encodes CATSQRVTVWAGSYEQYF.

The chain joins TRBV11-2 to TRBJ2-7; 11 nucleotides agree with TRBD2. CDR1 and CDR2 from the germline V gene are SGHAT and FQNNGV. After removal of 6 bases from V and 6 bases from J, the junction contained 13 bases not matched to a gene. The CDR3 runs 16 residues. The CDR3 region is CASRGGTSGGFFEQYF. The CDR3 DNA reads TGTGCCAGCAGAGGTGGGACTAGCGGAGGGTTCTTCGAGCAGTACTTC.

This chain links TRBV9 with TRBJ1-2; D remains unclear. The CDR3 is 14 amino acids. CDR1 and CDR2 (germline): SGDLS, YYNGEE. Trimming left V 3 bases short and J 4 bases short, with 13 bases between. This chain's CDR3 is CASSGPLQLYGYTF. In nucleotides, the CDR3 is TGTGCCAGCAGCGGACCGCTCCAACTCTATGGCTACACCTTC.

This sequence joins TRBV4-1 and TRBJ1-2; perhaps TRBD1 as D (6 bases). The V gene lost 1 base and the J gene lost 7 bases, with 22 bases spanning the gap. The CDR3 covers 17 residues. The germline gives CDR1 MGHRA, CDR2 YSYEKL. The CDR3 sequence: CASSQASWTELNSGYTF. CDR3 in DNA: TGCGCCAGCAGCCAAGCGTCCTGGACAGAACTAAATTCTGGCTACACCTTC.

Here the CDR3 reads CASSLGGVDYEQYF. CDR3 DNA sequence: TGTGCCAGTAGCCTCGGGGGGGTCGACTACGAGCAGTACTTC. This chain uses TRBV19 with TRBJ2-7, with 8 bases identical to TRBD2. This CDR3 has 14 amino acids. The V gene end was trimmed by 6 bases and the J gene end by 3 bases; junction bases not matched to a gene: 7. In germline, CDR1 is LNHDA, CDR2 SQIVND (reference sequence).

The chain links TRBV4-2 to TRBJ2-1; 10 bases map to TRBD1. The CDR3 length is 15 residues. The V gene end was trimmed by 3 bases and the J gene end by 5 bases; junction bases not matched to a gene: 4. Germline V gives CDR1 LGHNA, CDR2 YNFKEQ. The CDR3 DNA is TGTGCCAGCAGCCACACCGGGACAGGGGACAATGAGCAGTTCTTC. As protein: CASSHTGTGDNEQFF.

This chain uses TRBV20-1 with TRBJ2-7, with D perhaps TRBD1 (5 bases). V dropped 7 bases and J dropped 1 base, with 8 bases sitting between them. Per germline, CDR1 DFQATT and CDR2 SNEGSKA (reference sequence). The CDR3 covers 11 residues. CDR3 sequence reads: CSGGGSYEQYF. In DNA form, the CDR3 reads TGCAGTGGGGGCGGTTCCTACGAGCAGTACTTC.

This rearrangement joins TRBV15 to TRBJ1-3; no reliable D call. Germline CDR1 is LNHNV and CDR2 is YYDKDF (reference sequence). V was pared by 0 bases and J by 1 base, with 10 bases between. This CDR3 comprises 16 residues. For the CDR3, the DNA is TGTGCCACCAGCAGAGATCCTCGGGCTTCTGGAAACACCATATATTTT. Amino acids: CATSRDPRASGNTIYF.

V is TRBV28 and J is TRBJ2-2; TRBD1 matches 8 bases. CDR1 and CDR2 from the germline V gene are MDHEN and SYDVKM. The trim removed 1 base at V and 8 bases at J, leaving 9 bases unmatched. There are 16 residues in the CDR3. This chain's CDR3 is CASSLFGQGGGGELFF. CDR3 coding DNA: TGTGCCAGCAGTTTATTCGGACAGGGAGGAGGGGGGGAGCTGTTTTTT.

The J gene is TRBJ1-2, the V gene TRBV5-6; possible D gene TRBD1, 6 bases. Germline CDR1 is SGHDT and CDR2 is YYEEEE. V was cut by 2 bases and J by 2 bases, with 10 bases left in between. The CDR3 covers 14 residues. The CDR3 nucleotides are TGTGCCAGCAGCTTACGACAGGACAACTATGGCTACACCTTC. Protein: CASSLRQDNYGYTF.

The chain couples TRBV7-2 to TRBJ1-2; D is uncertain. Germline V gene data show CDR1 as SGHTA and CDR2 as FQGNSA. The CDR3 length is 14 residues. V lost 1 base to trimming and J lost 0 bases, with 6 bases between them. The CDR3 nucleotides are TGTGCCAGCAGCTTAGACGGCGCTAACTATGGCTACACCTTC. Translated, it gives CASSLDGANYGYTF.

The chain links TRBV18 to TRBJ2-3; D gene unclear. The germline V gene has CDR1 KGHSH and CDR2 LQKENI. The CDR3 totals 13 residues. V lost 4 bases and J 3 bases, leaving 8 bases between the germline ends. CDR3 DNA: TGTGCCAGCTCACAGGGTACAACAGATACGCAGTATTTT. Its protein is CASSQGTTDTQYF.

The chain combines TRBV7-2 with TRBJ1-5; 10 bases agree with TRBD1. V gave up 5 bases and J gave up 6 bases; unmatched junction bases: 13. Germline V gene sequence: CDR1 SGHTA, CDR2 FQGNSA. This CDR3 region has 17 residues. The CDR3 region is CASSLTGGSSGGQPQHF. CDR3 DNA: TGTGCCAGCAGCCTGACAGGGGGCTCGAGTGGGGGTCAGCCCCAGCATTTT. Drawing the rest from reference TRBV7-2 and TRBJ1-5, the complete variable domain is GAGVSQSPSNKVTEKGKDVELRCDPISGHTALYWYRQSLGQGLEFLIYFQGNSAPDKSGLPSDRFSAERTGGSVSTLTIQRTQQEDSAVYLCASSLTGGSSGGQPQHFGDGTRLSIL.

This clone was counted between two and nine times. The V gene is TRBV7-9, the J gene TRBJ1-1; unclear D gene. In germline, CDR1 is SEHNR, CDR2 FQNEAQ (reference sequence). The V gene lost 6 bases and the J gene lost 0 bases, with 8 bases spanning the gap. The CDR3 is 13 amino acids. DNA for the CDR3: TGTGCCAGCAGGGGAGGCATGAACACTGAAGCTTTCTTT. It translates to CASRGGMNTEAFF.

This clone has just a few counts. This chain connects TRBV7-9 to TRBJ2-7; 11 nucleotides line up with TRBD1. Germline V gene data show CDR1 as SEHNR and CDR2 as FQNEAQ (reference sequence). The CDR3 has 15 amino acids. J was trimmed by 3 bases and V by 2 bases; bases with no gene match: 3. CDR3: CASSLSGQGDYEQYF. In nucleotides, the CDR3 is TGTGCCAGCAGCTTATCGGGACAGGGGGACTACGAGCAGTACTTC.

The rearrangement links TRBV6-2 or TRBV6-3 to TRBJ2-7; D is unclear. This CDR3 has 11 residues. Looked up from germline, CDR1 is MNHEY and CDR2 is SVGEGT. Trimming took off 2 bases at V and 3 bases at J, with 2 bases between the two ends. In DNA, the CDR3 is TGTGCCAGCAGTTACCTCTACGAGCAGTACTTC. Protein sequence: CASSYLYEQYF.

The CDR3 reads CASSQGGAGGGTDTQYF. As DNA, the CDR3 is TGCGCCAGCAGCCAAGGAGGAGCGGGAGGGGGCACAGATACGCAGTATTTT. The chain has TRBV4-1 and TRBJ2-3; TRBD2 aligns across 10 bases. Germline-derived CDR1 and CDR2 are MGHRA and YSYEKL. The CDR3 contains 17 residues. J lost 1 base, V lost 1 base, and 5 bases had no gene match.

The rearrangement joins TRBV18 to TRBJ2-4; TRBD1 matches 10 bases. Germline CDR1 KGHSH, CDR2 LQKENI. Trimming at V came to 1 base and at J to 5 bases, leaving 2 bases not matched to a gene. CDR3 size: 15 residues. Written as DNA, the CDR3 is TGTGCCAGCTCACCACGGGACAGGGGCGAAAACATTCAGTACTTC. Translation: CASSPRDRGENIQYF.

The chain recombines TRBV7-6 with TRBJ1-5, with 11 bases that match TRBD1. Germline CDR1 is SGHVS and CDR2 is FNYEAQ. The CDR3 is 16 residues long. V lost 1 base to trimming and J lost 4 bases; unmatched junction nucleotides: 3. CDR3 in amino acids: CASSLGTGGSNQPQHF. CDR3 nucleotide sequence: TGTGCCAGCAGCTTAGGGACAGGGGGCAGTAATCAGCCCCAGCATTTT.

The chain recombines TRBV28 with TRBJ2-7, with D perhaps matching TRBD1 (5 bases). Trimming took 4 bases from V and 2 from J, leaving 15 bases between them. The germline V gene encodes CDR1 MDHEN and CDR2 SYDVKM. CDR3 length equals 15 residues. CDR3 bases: TGTGCCAGCAGTTCCCAGGGTGTCCCTACCTACGAGCAGTACTTC. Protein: CASSSQGVPTYEQYF. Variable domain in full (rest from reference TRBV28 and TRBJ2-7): DVKVTQSSRYLVKRTGEKVFLECVQDMDHENMFWYRQDPGLGLRLIYFSYDVKMKEKGDIPEGYSVSREKKERFSLILESASTNQTSMYLCASSSQGVPTYEQYFGPGTRLTVT.

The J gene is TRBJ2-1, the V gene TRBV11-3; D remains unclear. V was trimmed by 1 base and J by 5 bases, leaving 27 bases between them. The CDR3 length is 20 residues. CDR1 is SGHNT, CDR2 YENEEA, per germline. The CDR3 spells CASSLGIQFTLGKRNNEQFF. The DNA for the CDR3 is TGTGCCAGCAGCTTAGGGATACAATTTACCCTGGGAAAAAGAAACAATGAGCAGTTCTTC.